This TCR beta chain is from a study of blood T cell repertoires in COVID-19. On the study more broadly: Samples taken during acute and convalescent COVID-19 were collected in the United States, Italy and Spain. From T cells, B-cell-depleted T cells, or PBMCs came the material, which was cDNA or gDNA.

A few counts support this clone. V was shortened by 0 bases and J by 2 bases, with 11 bases between the two germline ends. There are 15 residues in the CDR3. Germline CDR1 is SGHVS and CDR2 is FNYEAQ. Authors' processing steps: By means of reference gene primer amplification, nucleated cell counts were estimated. Generated by immunoSEQ multiplex PCR, the TCRdb table keeps only in-frame clones and is missing some. V and J calls plus clone size are reproduced from that table; the DNA served to infer D and trimming. The sample has about 180,000 clones, nearly 90% seen once. This chain connects TRBV7-6 to TRBJ2-7; D perhaps matches TRBD1 (5 bases). The sequence came from a man between 18 and 35 years old who had recovered from COVID-19. The source material was peripheral blood. CDR3 sequence: CASSLAQGAAYEQYF. CDR3 coding DNA: TGTGCCAGCAGCTTAGCGCAGGGCGCCGCCTACGAGCAGTACTTC.